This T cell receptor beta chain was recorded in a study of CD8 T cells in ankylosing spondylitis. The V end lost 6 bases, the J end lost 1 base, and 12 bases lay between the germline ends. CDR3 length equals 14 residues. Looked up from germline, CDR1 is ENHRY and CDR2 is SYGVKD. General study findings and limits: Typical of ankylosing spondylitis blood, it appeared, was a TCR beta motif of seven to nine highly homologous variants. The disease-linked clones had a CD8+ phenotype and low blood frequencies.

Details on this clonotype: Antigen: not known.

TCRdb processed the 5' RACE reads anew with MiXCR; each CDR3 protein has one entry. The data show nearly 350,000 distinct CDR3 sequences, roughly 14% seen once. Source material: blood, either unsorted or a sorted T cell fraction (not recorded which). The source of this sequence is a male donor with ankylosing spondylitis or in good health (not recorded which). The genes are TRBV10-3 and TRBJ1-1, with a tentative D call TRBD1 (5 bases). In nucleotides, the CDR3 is TGTGCCATCAGGGGGCCCGGACAGAACACTGAAGCTTTCTTT. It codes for CAIRGPGQNTEAFF.